This TCR beta chain was recovered during a study of blood T cell repertoires in COVID-19. Overall study: Sites across the United States, Italy and Spain contributed samples from acute and convalescent COVID-19.

The authors' processing: For nucleated cells, counts were estimated from reference gene primer amplification. TCRdb keeps only in-frame clones here, not all; method: immunoSEQ multiplex PCR. The V and J calls and the clone size are those of that table, but D and trimming were determined from the DNA. Of some 100,000 clones listed, 70% to 80% are singletons. This sequence originates from a man aged 70 or older with active or convalescent COVID-19. Input material: peripheral blood.

The CDR3 DNA sequence: TGTGCCAGCAGTTTAGGGACAGTGACACCGATACCTTACAATGAGCAGTTCTTC. Encoded protein: CASSLGTVTPIPYNEQFF. The chain carries TRBV27 and TRBJ2-1; 7 bases match TRBD1. The CDR3 has 18 amino acids. With 2 bases clipped from V and 4 bases from J, the junction kept 14 bases outside the gene matches. Germline-derived CDR1 and CDR2 are MNHEY and SMNVEV (reference sequence).